The 11 T cell receptor beta chains listed next were all sequenced from one sample in a study of T cell repertoires in cytomegalovirus infection. MiXCR was run by TCRdb on the reads, yielding one entry per CDR3 protein. This table has around 740,000 distinct CDR3 sequences, 35% to 45% appearing once. Sequencing was carried out using PBMCs. The receptors were sampled from a human donor in good health (CMV status not recorded). Some clones in this sample may be carry-over from other donors' samples.

A word on this clonotype: No DNA is shown, since the ends of the CDR3 on it are uncertain; the CDR3 is the one TCRdb lists. V is TRBV28 and J is TRBJ1-1. The CDR3 is 14 residues long, ends included. Germline values: CDR1 MDHEN, CDR2 SYDVKM. The CDR3: CASILEGRGTEAFF.

The chain has TRBV6-8 and TRBJ2-1; TRBD1 matches at 7 bases. V trimming: 2 bases; J trimming: 5 bases; junction bases outside the gene matches: 9. Germline values: CDR1 MNHGY, CDR2 SAAAGT. This CDR3 is built from 16 residues. The CDR3, as DNA: TGTGCCAGCAGTTACCAGGGACAGATTGGTCACAATGAGCAGTTCTTC. Translating gives CASSYQGQIGHNEQFF.

This clonotype was picked up a small number of times. The chain recombines TRBV7-2 with TRBJ2-7; 7 bases line up with TRBD1. The CDR3 covers 18 residues. V dropped 2 bases and J dropped 3; count of bases not matched to a gene: 16. Looked up from germline, CDR1 is SGHTA and CDR2 is FQGNSA. CDR3 protein: CASSLYLSAAGGSYEQYF. The DNA of the CDR3 is TGTGCCAGCAGCTTATATTTATCTGCGGCAGGGGGAAGCTACGAGCAGTACTTC.

The J gene is TRBJ1-1, the V gene TRBV5-6; D gene ambiguous. V lost 0 bases and J 1 base, leaving 10 bases between the germline ends. The CDR3 runs to 15 residues. The germline CDR1 and CDR2 sequences are SGHDT and YYEEEE. Written as DNA, the CDR3 is TGTGCCAGCAGCTTGGGTGCGGGTAAGAACACTGAAGCTTTCTTT. This sequence encodes CASSLGAGKNTEAFF.

This clonotype occurred once. The genes are TRBV6-5 and TRBJ2-7; 9 bases are a match to TRBD1. CDR1 is MNHEY and CDR2 is SVGAGI in the germline V gene. The length of the CDR3 is 14 residues. Trimming at V came to 6 bases and at J to 3 bases, leaving 6 bases not matched to a gene. This CDR3 reads CASSAGDRVYEQYF. In nucleotides, the CDR3 is TGTGCCAGCAGCGCCGGGGACAGGGTCTACGAGCAGTACTTC.

The V gene is TRBV28, the J gene TRBJ1-2, with a weak D call TRBD1 (5 bases). The CDR3 is made up of 15 amino acids. Germline values: CDR1 MDHEN, CDR2 SYDVKM. V lost 7 bases and J lost 3, with 18 bases in between. CDR3 in amino acids: CASTQTAGLYYGYTF. The CDR3 DNA reads as TGTGCCAGCACACAAACCGCAGGGCTTTACTATGGCTACACCTTC.

In its sample, this clonotype was seen a few times. The V call is TRBV6-1, the J call TRBJ1-2; 8 bases are a match to TRBD1. Germline-derived CDR1 and CDR2 are MNHNS and SASEGT. The CDR3 totals 14 residues. Trimming at V came to 5 bases and at J to 5 bases, leaving 7 bases not matched to a gene. CDR3 region: CASSSPGQAYGYTF. CDR3 DNA: TGTGCCAGCAGTTCTCCGGGACAGGCTTATGGCTACACCTTC.

The J gene is TRBJ2-7, the V gene TRBV12-3 or TRBV12-4; D remains unclear. The CDR3 extends over 13 amino acids. Trimming pared 4 bases from V and 4 bases from J, leaving 11 bases between. CDR3 in DNA: TGTGCCAGCAGTTCAGCCCTAGGGTACGAGCAGTACTTC. It codes for CASSSALGYEQYF.

The CDR3 nucleotides read TGTGCCAGCAGCTTGGGGTCCGGGGGCCACACCGGGGAGCTGTTTTTT. Translation gives CASSLGSGGHTGELFF. J is TRBJ2-2 and V is TRBV7-6; the D call may be TRBD1 or TRBD2 (6 bases each). The CDR3 is made up of 16 amino acids. Germline V gene lookup returns CDR1 SGHVS and CDR2 FNYEAQ. Trimming shortened V by 3 bases and J by 3 bases, and 14 bases separated the two germline ends. Together with reference TRBV7-6 and TRBJ2-2, the CDR3 gives the full variable domain: GAGVSQSPRYKVTKRGQDVALRCDPISGHVSLYWYRQALGQGPEFLTYFNYEAQQDKSGLPNDRFSAERPEGSISTLTIQRTEQRDSAMYRCASSLGSGGHTGELFFGEGSRLTVL.

CDR3 in DNA: TGTGCCAGCAGCCAAGAGGGCTTCTTGCGGGATTACTACGAGCAGTACTTC. Translation gives CASSQEGFLRDYYEQYF. The chain is built from TRBV4-2 and TRBJ2-7; TRBD2 might be the D (6 bases). This CDR3 comprises 17 residues. Germline CDR1 and CDR2: LGHNA and YNFKEQ. Trimming took off 0 bases at V and 3 bases at J, with 18 bases between the two ends.

This chain uses TRBV28 with TRBJ1-2; tentative D call: TRBD1 (5 bases). This CDR3 contains 13 residues. V lost 6 bases and J lost 4, with 12 bases in between. The germline V gene has CDR1 MDHEN and CDR2 SYDVKM. The CDR3 protein is CASRSGGGYGYTF. The CDR3 DNA reads TGTGCCAGCAGGTCGGGCGGGGGCTATGGCTACACCTTC.